The 8 T cell receptor beta chains listed next were all sequenced from one sample in a study of blood T cell repertoires in COVID-19. TCRdb's copy holds only in-frame clones and misses some; the assay was immunoSEQ multiplex PCR. The sample shows roughly 68,000 clones, 65% to 85% of them seen only once. The source material was peripheral blood. These receptors all come from a woman aged 50 to 60 with acute or convalescent COVID-19.

The V call is TRBV14, the J call TRBJ2-1; perhaps TRBD2 as D (5 bases). Trimming stripped 1 base from V and 1 base from J, with 11 bases between. The CDR3 contains 16 residues. Germline V lookup: CDR1 SGHDN, CDR2 FVKESK. The CDR3 region has the DNA TGTGCCAGCAGCCAAGTAGGTGGGAGTTCCTACAATGAGCAGTTCTTC. It specifies CASSQVGGSSYNEQFF.

The chain combines TRBV30 with TRBJ1-4; TRBD1 matches at 7 bases. With 4 bases clipped from V and 7 bases from J, the junction kept 9 bases outside the gene matches. This CDR3 is built from 14 residues. CDR1 and CDR2 (germline): GTSNPN, SVGIG (reference sequence). This CDR3 reads CAWTRTGLGEKLFF. For the CDR3, the DNA is TGTGCCTGGACCCGGACAGGATTAGGTGAAAAACTGTTTTTT.

The genes are TRBV3-1 (or the pseudogene TRBV3-2) and TRBJ2-7; the D gene is possibly TRBD1 (5 bases). The CDR3 spans 13 residues. The V and J ends lost 1 base and 5 bases respectively, with 9 bases between them. Germline CDR1 reads LGHDT; CDR2 reads YNNKEL (reference sequence). The CDR3 is CASSQGQGHEQYF. DNA for the CDR3: TGTGCCAGCAGCCAAGGGCAGGGCCACGAGCAGTACTTC.

The rearrangement joins TRBV12-3 or TRBV12-4 to TRBJ1-5; D gene unclear. The CDR3 covers 13 residues. Trimming left V 3 bases short and J 4 bases short, with 7 bases between. CDR3 sequence reads: CASSFSLNQPQHF. CDR3 bases: TGTGCCAGCAGTTTTTCATTGAATCAGCCCCAGCATTTT.

V usage is TRBV19 and J usage is TRBJ2-1, with 10 bases lining up with TRBD2. CDR3 length: 18 amino acids. The germline gives CDR1 LNHDA, CDR2 SQIVND (reference sequence). The ends lost 3 bases at V and 0 bases at J; junction bases unmatched: 8. The CDR3 bases are TGTGCCAGTAGTATCCGTCTAGCGGGGGTGAGCTCCTACAATGAGCAGTTCTTC. Translating it yields CASSIRLAGVSSYNEQFF. Variable domain in full (rest from reference TRBV19 and TRBJ2-1): DGGITQSPKYLFRKEGQNVTLSCEQNLNHDAMYWYRQDPGQGLRLIYYSQIVNDFQKGDIAEGYSVSREKKESFPLTVTSAQKNPTAFYLCASSIRLAGVSSYNEQFFGPGTRLTVL.

There are a few counts of this clone. The genes are TRBV4-2 and TRBJ1-2; the D gene is possibly TRBD1 (5 bases). CDR1 and CDR2 from the germline V gene are LGHNA and YNFKEQ. V gave up 0 bases and J gave up 5 bases, with 13 bases separating them. The CDR3 has 15 residues. CDR3 DNA: TGTGCCAGCAGCCAAGATCACGGACAAGGGTATGGCTACACCTTC. Protein: CASSQDHGQGYGYTF.

The chain recombines TRBV30 with TRBJ1-5; a weak D match, TRBD1 (5 bases). CDR3 length equals 14 residues. In germline, CDR1 is GTSNPN, CDR2 SVGIG (reference sequence). V lost 3 bases and J lost 2, with 11 bases in between. The CDR3 spells CAWSPGEGNQPQHF. As DNA, the CDR3 is TGTGCCTGGAGCCCGGGGGAGGGCAATCAGCCCCAGCATTTT.

This chain uses TRBV28 with TRBJ1-2; 8 bases align to TRBD1. After removal of 5 bases from V and 8 bases from J, the junction contained 16 bases not matched to a gene. This CDR3 contains 16 residues. Per the germline V gene, CDR1 is MDHEN and CDR2 is SYDVKM. The CDR3 region has the DNA TGTGCCAGCAGTCCTCACAGGACAGGGCGGCTGGGGGGCTACACCTTC. The encoded protein is CASSPHRTGRLGGYTF.